This TCR beta chain is drawn from a study of early T cells in non-severe SARS-CoV-2 infection. V dropped 3 bases and J dropped 2 bases, with 12 bases sitting between them. The CDR3 extends over 15 amino acids. CDR1 and CDR2 from the germline V gene are LGHDT and YNNKEL (reference sequence). The library protocol tagged individual cDNA molecules with unique molecular identifiers. TCRdb used MiXCR to reprocess the 5' RACE reads, holding one entry per CDR3 protein. The sample yields about 42,000 distinct CDR3 sequences, about 7% seen once. This clonotype was counted many times. Its antigen is still unknown. The study, taken as a whole, reports: VDJdb matches were skewed toward anti-spike CD8 T cell responses.

Sequenced input: whole blood. The chain joins TRBV3-1 to TRBJ2-3; D remains unclear. The TCR comes from an adult who was a healthcare worker with PCR-confirmed SARS-CoV-2 infection or an uninfected control (not recorded which). For the CDR3, the DNA is TGTGCCAGCAGCCAGGTGAGAGGCACCACAGATACGCAGTATTTT. Translation gives CASSQVRGTTDTQYF.